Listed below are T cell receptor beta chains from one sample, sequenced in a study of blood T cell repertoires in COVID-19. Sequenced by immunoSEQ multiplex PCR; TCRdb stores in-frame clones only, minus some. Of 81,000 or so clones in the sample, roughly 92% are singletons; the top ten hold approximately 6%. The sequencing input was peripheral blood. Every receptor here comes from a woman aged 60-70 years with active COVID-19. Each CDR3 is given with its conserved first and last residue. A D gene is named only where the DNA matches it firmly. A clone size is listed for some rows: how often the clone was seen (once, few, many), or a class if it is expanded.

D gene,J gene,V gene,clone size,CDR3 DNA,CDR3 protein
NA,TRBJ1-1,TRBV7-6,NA,TGTGCCAGCACCCGTAGCGGGGGTGCGAACACTGAAGCTTTCTTT,CASTRSGGANTEAFF
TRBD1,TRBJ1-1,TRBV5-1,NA,TGCGCCAGCAGCTGGGGACAGGGTGTCACTGAAGCTTTCTTT,CASSWGQGVTEAFF
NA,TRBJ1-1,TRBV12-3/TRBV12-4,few,TGTGCCAGCAGTTTAAGGAGGACTGAAGCTTTCTTT,CASSLRRTEAFF
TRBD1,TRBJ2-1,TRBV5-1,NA,TGCGCCAGTCAGGACAGGGGGCTTGGCAATGAGCAGTTCTTC,CASQDRGLGNEQFF
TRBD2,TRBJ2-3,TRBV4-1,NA,TGCGCCAGCAGCCTGGCGGGAGGTAAAGATACGCAGTATTTT,CASSLAGGKDTQYF
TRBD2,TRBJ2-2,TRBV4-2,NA,TGTGCCAGCAGCCCCCGGTGGACTAGCGGGATCGGGGAGCTGTTTTTT,CASSPRWTSGIGELFF
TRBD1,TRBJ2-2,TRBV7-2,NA,TGTGCCAGCAGCCTAGACAGGGGGCTCACCGGGGAGCTGTTTTTT,CASSLDRGLTGELFF
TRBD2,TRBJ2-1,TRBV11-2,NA,TGTGCCAGCAGCCTAGCGGGAAACTCCTACAATGAGCAGTTCTTC,CASSLAGNSYNEQFF
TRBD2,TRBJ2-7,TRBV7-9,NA,TGTGCCAGCAGCTTAGACAGGACTAGCGGGAGGAGATACTTC,CASSLDRTSGRRYF
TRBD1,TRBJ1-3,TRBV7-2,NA,TGTGCCAGCAGCTTAGCGGGACAGGGGGTCTATGGAAACACCATATATTTT,CASSLAGQGVYGNTIYF
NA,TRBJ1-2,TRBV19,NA,TGTGCCAGTACCAGACAGGTCCTTGATGATGGCTACACCTTC,CASTRQVLDDGYTF
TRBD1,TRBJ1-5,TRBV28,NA,TGTGCCAGCAGTTTTGGACAGGACAATCAGCCCCAGCATTTT,CASSFGQDNQPQHF
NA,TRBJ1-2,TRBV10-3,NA,TGTGCCACTCGAGCTAACTATGGCTACACCTTC,CATRANYGYTF
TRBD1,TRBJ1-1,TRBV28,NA,TGTGCCAGCAGTTCCCGACAGGGGAACACTGAAGCTTTCTTT,CASSSRQGNTEAFF
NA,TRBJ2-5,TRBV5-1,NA,TGCGCCAGCGCCCCTTGGGTAGGGGAAGAAGAGACCCAGTACTTC,CASAPWVGEEETQYF
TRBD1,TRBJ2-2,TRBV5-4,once,TGTGCCAGCAGCTTGCCCACAGGGGGCGAAGCCACCGGGGAGCTGTTTTTT,CASSLPTGGEATGELFF
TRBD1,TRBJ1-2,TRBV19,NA,TGTGCCAGTAGTATATGGGGTATCCGTACAGGGGCGCGAGGTGGCTACACCTTC,CASSIWGIRTGARGGYTF
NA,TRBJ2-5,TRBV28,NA,TGTGCCAGCAGTCCCCGCCGAGGGTGGGAGACCCAGTACTTC,CASSPRRGWETQYF
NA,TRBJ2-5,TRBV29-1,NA,TGCAGCGTTGAAGATAGAGGCAGGGGAGTGGAGACCCAGTACTTC,CSVEDRGRGVETQYF
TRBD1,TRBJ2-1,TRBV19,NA,TGTGCCAGTAGTCGGACAGGAACTAGCTCCTACAATGAGCAGTTCTTC,CASSRTGTSSYNEQFF
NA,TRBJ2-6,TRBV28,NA,TGTGCCAGCACGCAGTTCGGGGCCAACGTCCTGACTTTC,CASTQFGANVLTF
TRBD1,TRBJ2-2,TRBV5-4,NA,TGTGCCAGCAGCGGGGGGGACAGGGGAACCGGGGAGCTGTTTTTT,CASSGGDRGTGELFF
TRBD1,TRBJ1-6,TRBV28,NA,TGTGCCAGCAGTTTCCCAGGGGGGAATTCACCCCTCCACTTT,CASSFPGGNSPLHF
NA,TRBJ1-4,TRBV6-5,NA,TGTGCCAGCAGTCGGACATCAACTAATGAAAAACTGTTTTTT,CASSRTSTNEKLFF
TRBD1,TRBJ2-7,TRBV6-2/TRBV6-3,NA,TGTGCCAGCAGTTTAAACAGGGGCCAAGTCCCGGACGAGCAGTACTTC,CASSLNRGQVPDEQYF
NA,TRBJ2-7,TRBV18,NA,TGTGCCAGCTCACCAGGGACAACCTACTACGAGCAGTACTTC,CASSPGTTYYEQYF
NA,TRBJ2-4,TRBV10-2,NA,TGCGCCAGCAGTGGACTAGCCAAAAACATTCAGTACTTC,CASSGLAKNIQYF
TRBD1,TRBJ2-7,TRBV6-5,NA,TGTGCCAGCAGACGCCGGGACAGGGGACCCTACGAGCAGTACTTC,CASRRRDRGPYEQYF
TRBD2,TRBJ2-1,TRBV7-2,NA,TGTGCCAGCAGCTCAAGCGGGGTAGATTCCTACAATGAGCAGTTCTTC,CASSSSGVDSYNEQFF
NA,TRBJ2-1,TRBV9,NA,TGTGCCAGCAGCGTAGGGACTATAGGCTACAATGAGCAGTTCTTC,CASSVGTIGYNEQFF
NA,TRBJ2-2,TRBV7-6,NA,TGTGCCAGCAGCTTAAGAGTGACAGGGAACACCGGGGAGCTGTTTTTT,CASSLRVTGNTGELFF
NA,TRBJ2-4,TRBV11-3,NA,TGTGCCAGCAGCCAAATCGTGGCCCTAGCCAAAAACATTCAGTACTTC,CASSQIVALAKNIQYF
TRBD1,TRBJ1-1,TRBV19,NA,TGTGCCAGTAGTAGAAGACAGGGGGGGGACACTGAAGCTTTCTTT,CASSRRQGGDTEAFF
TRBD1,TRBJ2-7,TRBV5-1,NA,TGCGCCAGCAGCCGGGGGACAGGGGGACCCTACGAGCAGTACTTC,CASSRGTGGPYEQYF
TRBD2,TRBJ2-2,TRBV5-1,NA,TGCGCCAGTGATTTTACTAGCGGGACGACCGGGGAGCTGTTTTTT,CASDFTSGTTGELFF
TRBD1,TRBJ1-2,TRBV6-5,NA,TGTGCCAGCAGTATGGGACAGGGCTATGGCTACACCTTC,CASSMGQGYGYTF
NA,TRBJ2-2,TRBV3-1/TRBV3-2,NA,TGTGCCAGCAGCCATCCCAGGCAGGGGAATCCCACCGGGGAGCTGTTTTTT,CASSHPRQGNPTGELFF
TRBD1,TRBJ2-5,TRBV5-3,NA,TGTGCCAGAAGCTTGGCTCGGGACAGGGTGGAGACCCAGTACTTC,CARSLARDRVETQYF
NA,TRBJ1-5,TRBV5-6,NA,TGTGCCAGCAGCTTGGCCGGCCTGCGGGGAGGCAATCAGCCCCAGCATTTT,CASSLAGLRGGNQPQHF
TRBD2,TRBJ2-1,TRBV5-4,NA,TGTGCCAGCAGCTTGGCATTTATAGCGGGCCCTGGGAATGAGCAGTTCTTC,CASSLAFIAGPGNEQFF
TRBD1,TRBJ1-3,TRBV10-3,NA,TGTGCCATCAGTGATCTTGACAGGGCTGGAAACACCATATATTTT,CAISDLDRAGNTIYF
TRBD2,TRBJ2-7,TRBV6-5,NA,TGTGCCAGCAGACAGTTAGCGGGGGGGACCTACGAGCAGTACTTC,CASRQLAGGTYEQYF
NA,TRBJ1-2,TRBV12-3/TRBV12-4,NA,TGTGCCACTGAGTCGTTCCGGGGTCAAGGCTACACCTTC,CATESFRGQGYTF
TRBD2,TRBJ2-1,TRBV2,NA,TGTGCCAGCAGGACTAGCGGGGGCAATGAGCAGTTCTTC,CASRTSGGNEQFF
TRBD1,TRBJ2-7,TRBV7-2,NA,TGTGCCAGCAGCTTAAATAGACAGGGTTACGAGCAGTACTTC,CASSLNRQGYEQYF
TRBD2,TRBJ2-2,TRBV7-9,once,TGTGCCAGCACCCACCGGGGGGGGGTGAACACCGGGGAGCTGTTTTTT,CASTHRGGVNTGELFF
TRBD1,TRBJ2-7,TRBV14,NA,TGTGCCAGCAGCCATTTACAGGGGGTCGAGCAGTACTTC,CASSHLQGVEQYF
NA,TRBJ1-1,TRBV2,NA,TGTGCCAGCACGGACAGAAACAAGAACACTGAAGCTTTCTTT,CASTDRNKNTEAFF
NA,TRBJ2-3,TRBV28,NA,TGTGCCAGCAGCCCGTCGCGGGGAGCCACAGATACGCAGTATTTT,CASSPSRGATDTQYF
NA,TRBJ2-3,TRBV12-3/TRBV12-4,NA,TGTGCCAGCAGTTGGGGGGCAGATACGCAGTATTTT,CASSWGADTQYF
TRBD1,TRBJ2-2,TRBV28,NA,TGTGCCAGCAGTTTCGTCCAGGGGGCTCCCACCGGGGAGCTGTTTTTT,CASSFVQGAPTGELFF